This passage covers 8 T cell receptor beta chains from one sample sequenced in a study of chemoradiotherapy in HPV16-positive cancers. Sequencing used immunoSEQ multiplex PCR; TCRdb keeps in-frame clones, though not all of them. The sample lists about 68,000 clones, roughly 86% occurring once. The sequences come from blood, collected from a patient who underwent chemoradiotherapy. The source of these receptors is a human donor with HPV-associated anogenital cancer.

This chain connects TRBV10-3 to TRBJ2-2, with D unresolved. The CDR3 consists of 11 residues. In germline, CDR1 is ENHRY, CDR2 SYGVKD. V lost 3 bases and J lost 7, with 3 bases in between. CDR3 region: CAISELGELFF. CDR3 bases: TGTGCCATCAGTGAACTCGGGGAGCTGTTTTTT.

The CDR3 nucleotides are TGCGCCAGCAGACTAGCGGGGGGGCCCGGGAATGAGCAGTTCTTC. Translated: CASRLAGGPGNEQFF. This rearrangement joins TRBV5-1 to TRBJ2-1; 13 bases match TRBD2. This CDR3 is 15 amino acids long. J gave up 7 bases and V 5 bases, and 6 bases lay outside the gene matches. Looked up from germline, CDR1 is SGHRS and CDR2 is YFSETQ.

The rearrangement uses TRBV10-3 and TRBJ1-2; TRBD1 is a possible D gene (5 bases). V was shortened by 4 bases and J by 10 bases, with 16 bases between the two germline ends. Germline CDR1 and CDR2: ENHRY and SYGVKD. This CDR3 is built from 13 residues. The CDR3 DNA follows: TGTGCCATCAGTGGTCGGGGCCCGACTCCCTACACCTTC. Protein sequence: CAISGRGPTPYTF.

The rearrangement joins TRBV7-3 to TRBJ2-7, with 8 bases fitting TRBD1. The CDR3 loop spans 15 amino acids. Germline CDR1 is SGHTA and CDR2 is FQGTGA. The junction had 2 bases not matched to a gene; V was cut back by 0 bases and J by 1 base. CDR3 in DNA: TGTGCCAGCAGCTTAACAGGACAGGGATCCTACGAGCAGTACTTC. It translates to CASSLTGQGSYEQYF.

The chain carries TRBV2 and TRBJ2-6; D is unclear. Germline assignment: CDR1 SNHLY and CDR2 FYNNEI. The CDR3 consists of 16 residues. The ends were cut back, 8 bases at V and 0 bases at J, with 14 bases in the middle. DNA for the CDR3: TGTGCCAGCTCCGGGCGTGAAGTCTCTGGGGCCAACGTCCTGACTTTC. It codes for CASSGREVSGANVLTF.

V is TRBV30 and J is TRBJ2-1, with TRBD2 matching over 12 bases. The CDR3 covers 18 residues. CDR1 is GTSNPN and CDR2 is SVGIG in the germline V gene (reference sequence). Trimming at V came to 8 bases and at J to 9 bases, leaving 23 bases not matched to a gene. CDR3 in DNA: TGTGCCGGGAACCTTTCCCCGACTAGCGGGGGACCGAGGGGTGAGCAGTTCTTC. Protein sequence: CAGNLSPTSGGPRGEQFF.

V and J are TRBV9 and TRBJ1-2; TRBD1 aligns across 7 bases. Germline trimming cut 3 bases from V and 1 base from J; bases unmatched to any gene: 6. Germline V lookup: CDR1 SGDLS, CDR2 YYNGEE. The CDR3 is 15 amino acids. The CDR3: CASSGGTVVNYGYTF. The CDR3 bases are TGTGCCAGCAGCGGGGGGACAGTAGTTAACTATGGCTACACCTTC. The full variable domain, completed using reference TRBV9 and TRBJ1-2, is DSGVTQTPKHLITATGQRVTLRCSPRSGDLSVYWYQQSLDQGLQFLIQYYNGEERAKGNILERFSAQQFPDLHSELNLSSLELGDSALYFCASSGGTVVNYGYTFGSGTRLTVV.

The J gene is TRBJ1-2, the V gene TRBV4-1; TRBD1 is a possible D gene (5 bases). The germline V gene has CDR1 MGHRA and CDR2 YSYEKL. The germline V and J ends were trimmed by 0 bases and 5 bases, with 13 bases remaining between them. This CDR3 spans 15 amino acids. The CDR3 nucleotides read TGCGCCAGCAGCCAAGAGTCAGGGATTCTATATGGCTACACCTTC. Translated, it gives CASSQESGILYGYTF.